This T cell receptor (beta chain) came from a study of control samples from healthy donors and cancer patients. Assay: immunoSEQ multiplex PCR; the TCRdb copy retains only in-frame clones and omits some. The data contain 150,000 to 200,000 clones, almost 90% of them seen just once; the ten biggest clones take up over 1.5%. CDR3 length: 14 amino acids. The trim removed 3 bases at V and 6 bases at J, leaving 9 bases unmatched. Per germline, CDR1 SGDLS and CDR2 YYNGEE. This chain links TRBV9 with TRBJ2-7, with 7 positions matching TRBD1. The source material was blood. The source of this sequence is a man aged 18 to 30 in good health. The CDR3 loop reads CASSARQGSSEQYF. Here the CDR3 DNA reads TGTGCCAGCAGCGCCAGACAGGGATCTAGCGAGCAGTACTTC.